What follows is one T cell receptor (beta chain) and its context. Antigen: not known. The table came from immunoSEQ multiplex PCR; TCRdb's copy has only in-frame clones and leaves some out. The table lists around 450,000 clones, approximately 92% of them singletons, with about 2.5% in the top ten. CDR3 length equals 11 residues. With 6 bases removed from V and 8 bases from J, the gap between germline ends came to 8 bases. CDR1 and CDR2 (germline): SGHAT, FQNNGV. Noted treatment: around 19 received Ad26.COV2.S at low or high dose, single or two shots; 5 received placebo; per-sample allocation not given. The samples date from day 63 after the first vaccine or placebo injection. The data belong to a study of Ad26.COV2.S vaccination and SARS-CoV-2 variants. As for the study in general: Dosing was one shot or two shots 56 days apart.

Study-wide results and caveats: Individuals receiving vaccine had higher spike-specific TCR breadth than placebo recipients did. Analytic work on TCR breadth and depth might have understated the full extent of total T cell responses.

The specimen comprised peripheral blood, sampled in a trial of Ad26.COV2.S vaccine versus placebo. V and J are TRBV11-2 and TRBJ2-1; D gene ambiguous. This receptor was taken from a person aged 18-65 years who received the Ad26.COV2.S COVID-19 vaccine or a placebo. This chain's CDR3 is CASSQYHEQFF. CDR3 coding DNA: TGTGCCAGCAGTCAATACCATGAGCAGTTCTTC. Drawing the rest from reference TRBV11-2 and TRBJ2-1, the complete variable domain is EAGVAQSPRYKIIEKRQSVAFWCNPISGHATLYWYQQILGQGPKLLIQFQNNGVVDDSQLPKDRFSAERLKGVDSTLKIQPAKLEDSAVYLCASSQYHEQFFGPGTRLTVL.